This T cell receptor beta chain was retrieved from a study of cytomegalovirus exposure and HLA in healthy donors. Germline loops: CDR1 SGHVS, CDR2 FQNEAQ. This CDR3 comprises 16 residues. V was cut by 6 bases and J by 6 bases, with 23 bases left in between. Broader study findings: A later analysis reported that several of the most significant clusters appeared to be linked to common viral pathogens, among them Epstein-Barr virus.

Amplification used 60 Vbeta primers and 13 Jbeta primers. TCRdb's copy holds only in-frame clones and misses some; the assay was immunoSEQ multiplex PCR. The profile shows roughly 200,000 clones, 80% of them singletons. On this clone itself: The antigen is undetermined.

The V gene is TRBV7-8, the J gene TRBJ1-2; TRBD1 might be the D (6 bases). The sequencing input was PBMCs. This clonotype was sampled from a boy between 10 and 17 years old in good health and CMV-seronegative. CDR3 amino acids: CASSWDRDIRGNGYTF. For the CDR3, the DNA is TGTGCCAGCAGTTGGGACCGGGACATCCGGGGTAATGGCTACACCTTC.